The 6 T cell receptor beta chains below come from one sample, sequenced in a study of early T cells in non-severe SARS-CoV-2 infection. TCRdb recomputed calls from the 5' RACE reads with MiXCR, one row per CDR3 protein. The data hold under 35,000 distinct CDR3 sequences, with around 7% observed a single time. Sequencing used whole blood. Receptors originate from an adult who was a healthcare worker with PCR-confirmed SARS-CoV-2 infection or an uninfected control (not recorded which).

This clonotype was recorded at least ten times. This chain connects TRBV19 to TRBJ1-5; 7 nucleotides agree with TRBD1. The CDR3 spans 14 residues. V shed 10 bases and J 4 bases; nucleotides not matched to a gene: 10. CDR1 and CDR2 (germline): LNHDA, SQIVND (reference sequence). In nucleotides, the CDR3 is TGTGCCACCACTAGGGACAGCCTTAATCAGCCCCAGCATTTT. Translated: CATTRDSLNQPQHF.

The CDR3 DNA reads as TGCAGCGTTCTCGGGGGGGGAAATCAGCCCCAGCATTTT. This encodes CSVLGGGNQPQHF. The genes are TRBV29-1 and TRBJ1-5, with D possibly being TRBD1 (5 bases). Germline V gene sequence: CDR1 SQVTM, CDR2 ANQGSEA. The CDR3 contains 13 residues. Trimming shortened V by 5 bases and J by 4 bases, and 12 bases separated the two germline ends.

In this sample, this clonotype turned up many times. V and J are TRBV19 and TRBJ2-1; 13 bases are a match to TRBD2. The trim removed 8 bases at V and 4 bases at J, leaving 2 bases unmatched. Germline CDR1 and CDR2: LNHDA and SQIVND (reference sequence). The CDR3 consists of 14 residues. The CDR3 sequence: CASGLAGAYNEQFF. For the CDR3, the DNA is TGTGCCAGTGGACTAGCGGGAGCATACAATGAGCAGTTCTTC. Together with reference TRBV19 and TRBJ2-1, the CDR3 gives the full variable domain: DGGITQSPKYLFRKEGQNVTLSCEQNLNHDAMYWYRQDPGQGLRLIYYSQIVNDFQKGDIAEGYSVSREKKESFPLTVTSAQKNPTAFYLCASGLAGAYNEQFFGPGTRLTVL.

By proportion, this clonotype is medium-sized. The chain joins TRBV20-1 to TRBJ1-5; 7 bases map to TRBD1. Germline CDR1 DFQATT, CDR2 SNEGSKA (reference sequence). The CDR3 is made up of 15 amino acids. V dropped 0 bases and J dropped 6; count of bases not matched to a gene: 8. DNA of the CDR3: TGCAGTGCTAGAGATCTAACAGGGGATATTCAGCCCCAGCATTTT. Translated: CSARDLTGDIQPQHF.

This clonotype was counted many times. The chain couples TRBV6-1 to TRBJ2-6; unclear D gene. The CDR3 has 16 residues. Germline CDR1 and CDR2: MNHNS and SASEGT. V lost 7 bases to trimming and J lost 4 bases, with 17 bases between them. In nucleotides, the CDR3 is TGTGCCAGCACCGAATATAGGCAGGCCGGGGCCAACGTCCTGACTTTC. Its protein product is CASTEYRQAGANVLTF.

This clonotype was found many times. The chain has TRBV20-1 and TRBJ2-7; TRBD1 aligns across 8 bases. The CDR3 runs to 14 residues. The germline CDR1 and CDR2 sequences are DFQATT and SNEGSKA (reference sequence). J gave up 5 bases and V 5 bases, and 11 bases lay outside the gene matches. CDR3 sequence reads: CSAPRGAGGNEQYF. DNA for the CDR3: TGCAGTGCTCCCCGGGGCGCAGGGGGCAACGAGCAGTACTTC.